This T cell receptor (beta chain) was sequenced during a study of TIL therapy for anti-PD-1-resistant metastatic lung cancer. Overall study context: Tumors carried a median roughly 1.6 non-synonymous mutations per megabase.

The time point here: pre-treatment sample, taken before nivolumab and TIL therapy. Points on this clone: One end of the junction is discordant with germline, which a read error may explain.

The libraries were made with immunoSEQ v3. The repertoire was sequenced with immunoSEQ multiplex PCR; TCRdb's copy has only in-frame clones and lacks some. The sample includes some 60,000 clones, 69% of them seen just once. This CDR3 has 17 amino acids. In germline, CDR1 is SSHAT, CDR2 FNYEAQ (reference sequence). The starting material was blood, obtained at baseline. The chain combines TRBV7-7 with TRBJ2-1; D is perhaps TRBD2 (6 bases). The sequence was collected from a person between 25 and 80 years old with non-small cell lung cancer. CDR3 sequence: CASSLPAGPGFNNEQFF. The CDR3 nucleotides are TGTGCTAGCAGCCTCCCCGCGGGACCCGGGTTCAACAATGAGCAGTTCTTC.